This T cell receptor beta chain was sequenced in a study of chemoradiotherapy in HPV16-positive cancers. Profiling relied on immunoSEQ multiplex PCR, and the TCRdb table lists in-frame clones only, not all of them. This repertoire shows over 2,000 clones, less than 75% found once; its top ten account for 25% to 30%. This clone has only a few counts. The sequencing used tumor tissue, collected from a patient who underwent chemoradiotherapy. This TCR was sampled from a human donor with HPV-associated anogenital cancer.

The CDR3 DNA sequence: TGTGCCAGCAGCTTAGGGAATCGACTGGGAGCTTGGTACAATGAGCAGTTCTTC. This sequence encodes CASSLGNRLGAWYNEQFF. V is TRBV7-2 and J is TRBJ2-1, with D possibly TRBD2 on 5 matching bases. The CDR3 extends over 18 amino acids. V was shortened by 1 base and J by 4 bases, with 20 bases between the two germline ends. Per germline, CDR1 SGHTA and CDR2 FQGNSA. The full variable domain, completed using reference TRBV7-2 and TRBJ2-1, is GAGVSQSPSNKVTEKGKDVELRCDPISGHTALYWYRQSLGQGLEFLIYFQGNSAPDKSGLPSDRFSAERTGGSVSTLTIQRTQQEDSAVYLCASSLGNRLGAWYNEQFFGPGTRLTVL.